The 29 T cell receptor beta chains presented below share a single source sample, sequenced in a study of T cell repertoires in cytomegalovirus infection. From the reads, TCRdb called clonotypes with MiXCR, one entry per CDR3 protein. In the table there are around 900,000 distinct CDR3 sequences, under 40% of which are singletons. No antigen has been identified for these receptors. The specimen was cultured CD8+ T cells from PBMCs, collected from culture after CMV antigen stimulation. The source of these receptors is a human donor in good health (CMV status not recorded). Some clones in this sample may be carry-over from other donors' samples.

Only a few counts were recorded for this clonotype. This chain links TRBV12-3 or TRBV12-4 with TRBJ2-5; TRBD2 agrees at 8 bases. The trim removed 4 bases at V and 10 bases at J, leaving 17 bases unmatched. This CDR3 region has 16 residues. The CDR3 nucleotides read TGTGCCAGCAGTTCACCTTGGAGCGGGGGTCCTCAGGTCCAGTACTTC. Translating it yields CASSSPWSGGPQVQYF.

The J gene is TRBJ2-7, the V gene TRBV7-8; D call uncertain. Trimming took off 3 bases at V and 0 bases at J, with 12 bases between the two ends. Per germline, CDR1 SGHVS and CDR2 FQNEAQ. The CDR3 has 15 amino acids. The CDR3 coding sequence is TGTGCCAGCAGCTTTACCGGGTTCAGCTCCTACGAGCAGTACGTC. Translation: CASSFTGFSSYEQYV.

This clonotype was detected only a few times. This chain links TRBV6-1 with TRBJ1-1; D uncertain. V dropped 6 bases and J dropped 0 bases, with 14 bases sitting between them. Per the germline V gene, CDR1 is MNHNS and CDR2 is SASEGT. There are 15 residues in the CDR3. The CDR3 nucleotides are TGTGCCAGCAGGTTACCGCGAGAATTGAACACTGAAGCTTTCTTT. It encodes CASRLPRELNTEAFF.

This clonotype was observed a handful of times. The chain recombines TRBV7-8 with TRBJ1-1; D not certain. The CDR3 spans 13 residues. V lost 4 bases to trimming and J lost 4 bases, with 10 bases between them. Germline CDR1 reads SGHVS; CDR2 reads FQNEAQ. The CDR3: CASSWEVITEAFF. In nucleotides, the CDR3 is TGTGCCAGCAGCTGGGAGGTAATCACTGAAGCTTTCTTT.

This clonotype was observed a handful of times. The rearrangement uses TRBV27 and TRBJ2-2; tentative D call: TRBD1 (6 bases). This CDR3 spans 14 amino acids. Germline V gene data show CDR1 as MNHEY and CDR2 as SMNVEV (reference sequence). V was trimmed by 8 bases and J by 6 bases, leaving 16 bases between them. The CDR3 DNA sequence: TGTGCCAGCCTCACCCCCTCAGGGGCCGGGGAGCTGTTTTTT. This gives the protein CASLTPSGAGELFF.

Only a few counts were recorded for this clonotype. The chain has TRBV20-1 and TRBJ1-1, with D possibly TRBD1 on 6 matching bases. The V gene lost 4 bases and the J gene lost 4 bases, with 10 bases spanning the gap. This CDR3 region has 12 residues. CDR1 and CDR2 from the germline V gene are DFQATT and SNEGSKA (reference sequence). The CDR3 DNA reads as TGCAGTGCTATCCAGGGGTTCACTGAAGCTTTCTTT. As protein: CSAIQGFTEAFF.

The rearrangement links TRBV2 to TRBJ2-2, with D possibly matching TRBD2 (6 bases). CDR1 and CDR2 from the germline V gene are SNHLY and FYNNEI. The CDR3 sequence is 16 residues long. Trimming took off 3 bases at V and 0 bases at J, with 11 bases between the two ends. The DNA for the CDR3 is TGTGCCAGCAGTGATACGGCGGGGCCGAACACCGGGGAGCTGTTTTTT. This gives the protein CASSDTAGPNTGELFF.

This clonotype turned up a few times. The V gene is TRBV5-1, the J gene TRBJ1-1; TRBD1 matches at 9 bases. The germline V gene has CDR1 SGHRS and CDR2 YFSETQ. The V and J ends lost 5 bases and 1 base, in that order; junction bases with no gene match: 6. The CDR3 spans 15 residues. Written as DNA, the CDR3 is TGCGCCAGCAGTTATGCGGGACAGGGGAACACTGAAGCTTTCTTT. Translating gives CASSYAGQGNTEAFF.

V gene TRBV20-1 combines with J gene TRBJ2-4; tentative D call: TRBD1 (5 bases). The V end lost 3 bases, the J end lost 1 base, and 10 bases lay between the germline ends. This CDR3 spans 14 amino acids. The V gene's germline CDR1 is DFQATT and CDR2 SNEGSKA (reference sequence). The CDR3 region is CSARGRSAKNIQYF. The DNA for the CDR3 is TGCAGTGCTAGGGGGCGGAGTGCCAAAAACATTCAGTACTTC.

The chain links TRBV29-1 to TRBJ2-7; a weak D match, TRBD2 (6 bases). The CDR3 is made up of 14 amino acids. Germline CDR1 SQVTM, CDR2 ANQGSEA. V lost 6 bases, J lost 2 bases, and 17 bases lay in between. The DNA for the CDR3 is TGCAGCGTCAGTTTCCGGGAGCAGCCCTACGAGCAGTACTTC. This codes for CSVSFREQPYEQYF.

This clonotype was detected a few times. The chain links TRBV5-4 to TRBJ2-3, with a possible D match to TRBD2 (6 bases). V was trimmed by 10 bases and J by 9 bases, leaving 12 bases between them. Germline V gene sequence: CDR1 SGHNT, CDR2 YYREEE (reference sequence). The CDR3 contains 10 residues. The CDR3 here is CASGERTQYF. CDR3 coding DNA: TGTGCCTCGGGGGAAAGGACGCAGTATTTT.

The chain links TRBV19 to TRBJ2-7, with D hard to call. V lost 2 bases to trimming and J lost 3 bases, with 8 bases between them. The CDR3 is 13 amino acids. Germline CDR1 reads LNHDA; CDR2 reads SQIVND (reference sequence). The CDR3 region has the DNA TGTGCCAGTAGTATAAGCAGCCGCTACGAGCAGTACTTC. It yields the protein CASSISSRYEQYF.

V gene TRBV2 combines with J gene TRBJ2-5; the match to TRBD2 covers 8 bases. Trimming took 6 bases from V and 0 from J; bases not matched to a gene: 6. CDR1 and CDR2 (germline): SNHLY, FYNNEI. This CDR3 has 15 residues. Here the CDR3 reads CASSSGGVYQETQYF. CDR3 coding DNA: TGTGCCAGCAGCAGCGGGGGAGTGTACCAAGAGACCCAGTACTTC.

The V and J genes are TRBV27 and TRBJ1-1; D gene unclear. V was trimmed by 0 bases and J by 1 base, leaving 12 bases between them. The CDR3 extends over 16 amino acids. Germline V gene lookup returns CDR1 MNHEY and CDR2 SMNVEV (reference sequence). CDR3 residues: CASSLSPNAQNTEAFF. The CDR3 DNA sequence: TGTGCCAGCAGTTTATCCCCGAACGCACAGAACACTGAAGCTTTCTTT.

There are a few counts of this clonotype. This chain connects TRBV12-3 or TRBV12-4 to TRBJ1-3, with a weak D call TRBD1 (5 bases). This CDR3 contains 14 residues. V was pared by 3 bases and J by 4 bases, with 10 bases between. This CDR3 is CASSFAPGGNTIYF. The CDR3 region has the DNA TGTGCCAGCAGTTTCGCGCCAGGGGGAAACACCATATATTTT.

V gene TRBV24-1 combines with J gene TRBJ1-5; tentative D call: TRBD1 (5 bases). The germline V and J ends were trimmed by 4 bases and 6 bases, with 9 bases remaining between them. Germline CDR1 KGHDR, CDR2 SFDVKD. The CDR3 spans 13 residues. The CDR3 here is CATSDLGVQPQHF. Written as DNA, the CDR3 is TGTGCCACCAGTGACTTAGGGGTTCAGCCCCAGCATTTT.

The sample holds a few counts of this clonotype. The chain combines TRBV4-1 with TRBJ2-1; 7 nucleotides line up with TRBD2. This CDR3 contains 14 residues. V trimming: 3 bases; J trimming: 4 bases; junction bases outside the gene matches: 3. Germline V gene lookup returns CDR1 MGHRA and CDR2 YSYEKL. This CDR3 is CASSHSGEYNEQFF. CDR3 nucleotides: TGCGCCAGCAGCCACAGCGGGGAGTACAATGAGCAGTTCTTC.

The table lists this clonotype with a few counts. Written as DNA, the CDR3 is TGCAGCGCCGAGGACGAGCGGAATGAGCAGTTCTTC. This sequence encodes CSAEDERNEQFF. The V gene is TRBV29-1, the J gene TRBJ2-1; D is perhaps TRBD2 (5 bases). The CDR3 runs 12 residues. Per the germline V gene, CDR1 is SQVTM and CDR2 is ANQGSEA. Trimming pared 7 bases from V and 7 bases from J, leaving 14 bases between.

This clonotype came up a few times. The chain joins TRBV15 to TRBJ2-2; 11 bases match TRBD1. Germline V lookup: CDR1 LNHNV, CDR2 YYDKDF (reference sequence). The CDR3 spans 16 residues. V was pared by 3 bases and J by 6 bases, with 6 bases of the junction left unmatched. Here the CDR3 DNA reads TGTGCCACCAGCAGGGACAGGGGGCTCGGAGCCGGGGAGCTGTTTTTT. The encoded protein is CATSRDRGLGAGELFF.

This rearrangement joins TRBV7-6 to TRBJ2-1; D unresolved. There are 13 residues in the CDR3. The germline CDR1 and CDR2 sequences are SGHVS and FNYEAQ. V was cut by 0 bases and J by 8 bases, with 8 bases left in between. CDR3 residues: CASSLALEYEQFF. The CDR3 nucleotides are TGTGCCAGCAGCTTAGCGCTTGAGTATGAGCAGTTCTTC.

This clonotype was found a few times. This chain connects TRBV20-1 to TRBJ2-5; TRBD1 aligns across 9 bases. The ends lost 5 bases at V and 5 bases at J; junction bases unmatched: 3. The germline V gene encodes CDR1 DFQATT and CDR2 SNEGSKA (reference sequence). This CDR3 comprises 12 residues. The CDR3 coding sequence is TGCAGTGCTTGGACAGGGGAGGAGACCCAGTACTTC. It codes for CSAWTGEETQYF.

This clonotype was observed a handful of times. The rearrangement uses TRBV15 and TRBJ1-1; 10 bases are a match to TRBD1. The CDR3 runs to 17 residues. Trimming at V came to 1 base and at J to 0 bases, leaving 5 bases not matched to a gene. CDR1 is LNHNV, CDR2 YYDKDF, per germline (reference sequence). CDR3 nucleotide sequence: TGTGCCACCAGCAGAGCCGGGACAGGGGCCCTGAACACTGAAGCTTTCTTT. It specifies CATSRAGTGALNTEAFF.

This clonotype was counted a few times. A read error may account for a junction end that differs from germline. The rearrangement uses TRBV7-6 and TRBJ2-3, with D unclear. The length of the CDR3 is 13 residues. CDR1 and CDR2 from the germline V gene are SGHVS and FNYEAQ. In DNA, the CDR3 is TGTGCTAGCAGCTTTGTGGCCACAGATACGCAGTATTTT. Protein: CASSFVATDTQYF.

The CDR3 protein is CASSLESFETDTQYF. DNA for the CDR3: TGCGCCAGCAGCTTGGAGTCTTTTGAAACAGATACGCAGTATTTT. The chain recombines TRBV5-1 with TRBJ2-3, with D hard to call. Trimming left V 0 bases short and J 3 bases short, with 11 bases between. This CDR3 spans 15 amino acids. Germline V CDR1 and CDR2: SGHRS, YFSETQ.

V and J are TRBV4-1 and TRBJ1-1; the match to TRBD1 covers 7 bases. The CDR3 covers 13 residues. The germline V gene encodes CDR1 MGHRA and CDR2 YSYEKL. The junction had 9 bases not matched to a gene; V was cut back by 3 bases and J by 11 bases. CDR3 residues: CASSQGQGVSAFF. DNA for the CDR3: TGCGCCAGCAGCCAGGGCCAGGGGGTTTCGGCTTTCTTT.

This clonotype has just a few counts. The chain carries TRBV7-9 and TRBJ2-5; D ambiguous. This CDR3 has 12 residues. The germline V gene encodes CDR1 SEHNR and CDR2 FQNEAQ (reference sequence). Trimming shortened V by 8 bases and J by 1 base, and 8 bases separated the two germline ends. CDR3 DNA: TGTGCCAGCCGGCCCACCCAAGAGACCCAGTACTTC. Amino acid sequence: CASRPTQETQYF.

This chain connects TRBV19 to TRBJ1-2, with a possible D match to TRBD1 (5 bases). The germline V gene encodes CDR1 LNHDA and CDR2 SQIVND (reference sequence). The CDR3 totals 12 residues. V shed 7 bases and J shed 8 bases, with 14 bases lying between them. CDR3 protein: CASTQGGPGYTF. The CDR3 DNA reads TGTGCCAGTACCCAGGGAGGGCCAGGCTACACCTTC.

The DNA of the CDR3 is TGTGCCAGCAGTTCCATCGGACTTTTTGAGACCCAGTACTTC. This gives the protein CASSSIGLFETQYF. This chain connects TRBV6-2 or TRBV6-3 to TRBJ2-5, with a weak D call TRBD2 (5 bases). CDR1 and CDR2 from the germline V gene are MNHEY and SVGEGT. V dropped 4 bases and J dropped 5 bases, with 14 bases sitting between them. The CDR3 contains 14 residues.

This clonotype has just a few counts. The V call is TRBV27, the J call TRBJ1-1, with D hard to call. V was cut by 8 bases and J by 4 bases, with 14 bases left in between. The CDR3 spans 13 residues. Germline CDR1 and CDR2: MNHEY and SMNVEV (reference sequence). In DNA form, the CDR3 reads TGTGCCAGCTCGTTCGGAAAGGGCACTGAAGCTTTCTTT. It codes for CASSFGKGTEAFF.